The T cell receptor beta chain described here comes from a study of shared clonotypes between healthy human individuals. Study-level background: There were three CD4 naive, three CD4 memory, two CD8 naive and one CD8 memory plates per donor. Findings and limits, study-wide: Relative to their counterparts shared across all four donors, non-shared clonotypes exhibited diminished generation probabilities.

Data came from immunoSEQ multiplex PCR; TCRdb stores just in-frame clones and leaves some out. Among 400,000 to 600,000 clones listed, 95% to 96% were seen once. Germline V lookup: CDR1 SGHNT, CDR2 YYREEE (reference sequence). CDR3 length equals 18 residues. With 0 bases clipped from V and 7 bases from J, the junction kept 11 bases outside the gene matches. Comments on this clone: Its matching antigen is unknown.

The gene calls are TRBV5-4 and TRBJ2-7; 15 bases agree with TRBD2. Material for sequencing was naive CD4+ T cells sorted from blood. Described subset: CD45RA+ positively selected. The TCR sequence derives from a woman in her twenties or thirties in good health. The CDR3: CASSLAIPGLAGGGEQYF. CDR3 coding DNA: TGTGCCAGCAGCTTGGCCATTCCCGGACTAGCGGGAGGGGGTGAGCAGTACTTC.